This TCR beta chain was observed in a study of OX40 agonist ivuxolimab in advanced cancers. Study details: Every 2 weeks, patients received ivuxolimab intravenously, dosed at 0.01 to 10 mg/kg.

Produced via immunoSEQ multiplex PCR; TCRdb's table is partial and in-frame only. The sample contains about 19,000 clones, 90% of which appear only once. Study results and limitations: There were, on average, more expanded clones in CD8+ T cells than in CD4+. Normalized expansion of T-cell clones was also low for some nonresponders.

As to this clone: As yet, its antigen is unknown.

The investigators sampled blood at baseline, at cycle 4 day 1, and at cycle 7 day 1. This receptor was identified in an adult with an advanced solid tumor such as melanoma, head and neck, liver or kidney cancer. The sample consisted of CD4+ or CD8+ T cells sorted from blood, taken in a trial of the OX40 agonist ivuxolimab.

The CDR3 region has the DNA TGTGCCAGCAGCCAAGGCCCAGAGACCCAGTACTTC. Protein product: CASSQGPETQYF. This sequence joins TRBV14 and TRBJ2-5; D is unclear. Looked up from germline, CDR1 is SGHDN and CDR2 is FVKESK. V was trimmed by 1 base and J by 4 bases, leaving 4 bases between them. This CDR3 has 12 amino acids.